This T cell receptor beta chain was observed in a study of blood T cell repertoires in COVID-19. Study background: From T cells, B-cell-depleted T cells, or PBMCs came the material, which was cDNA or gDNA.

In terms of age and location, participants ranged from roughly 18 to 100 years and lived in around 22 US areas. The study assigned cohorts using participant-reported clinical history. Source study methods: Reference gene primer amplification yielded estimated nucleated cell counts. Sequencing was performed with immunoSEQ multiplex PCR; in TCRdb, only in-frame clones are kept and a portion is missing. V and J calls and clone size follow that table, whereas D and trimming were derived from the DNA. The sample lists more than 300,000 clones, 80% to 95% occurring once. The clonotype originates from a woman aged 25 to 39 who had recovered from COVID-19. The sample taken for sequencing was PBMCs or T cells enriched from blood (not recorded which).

In DNA, the CDR3 is TGCGCCAGCAGCCAAGAACAGTATAATTCACCCCTCCACTTT. It encodes CASSQEQYNSPLHF. J is TRBJ1-6 and V is TRBV4-1; D uncertain. Trimming stripped 0 bases from V and 4 bases from J, with 4 bases between. The CDR3 totals 14 residues. Germline CDR1 is MGHRA and CDR2 is YSYEKL.